These T cell receptor beta chains were read from a single sample in a study of T cell responses to AZD1222 COVID-19 vaccine. The method was immunoSEQ multiplex PCR; TCRdb's version includes in-frame clones alone and lacks a portion of them. This table holds about 150,000 clones, 75% to 90% found once. The sequenced sample was peripheral blood, obtained 28 days after the second AZD1222 dose. All receptors come from an adult who received the AZD1222 COVID-19 vaccine. Each CDR3 is given with its conserved first and last residue. The D gene is left open where the match is weak. Only some rows state a clone size, as once, few, many or a class for expanded clones.

D gene	J gene	V gene	clone size	CDR3 length	CDR3 DNA	CDR3 protein
.	TRBJ1-4	TRBV28	.	13	TGTGCCAGCAGTTTGCGGGTGGGGGAAAAACTGTTTTTT	CASSLRVGEKLFF
.	TRBJ2-2	TRBV4-1	.	16	TGCGCCAGCAGCCAACTAGGACAGACGAACACCGGGGAGCTGTTTTTT	CASSQLGQTNTGELFF
.	TRBJ2-2	TRBV2	.	16	TGTGCCAGCTCGAACGAGGTAGCGGACAAAAGCGGGGAGCTGTTTTTT	CASSNEVADKSGELFF
TRBD1	TRBJ1-2	TRBV9	.	15	TGTGCCAGCTCTCGAGGGGGACAGCTAAACTATGGCTACACCTTC	CASSRGGQLNYGYTF
.	TRBJ1-1	TRBV4-3	.	14	TGCGCCAGCAGCCAGGTTGACAGTAACACTGAAGCTTTCTTT	CASSQVDSNTEAFF
TRBD1	TRBJ1-1	TRBV5-1	.	17	TGCGCCAGCAGCTCTCGTCCAGGGGGCGATCGGGGCACTGAAGCTTTCTTT	CASSSRPGGDRGTEAFF
.	TRBJ2-7	TRBV2	.	13	TGTGCCAGCAGCCCACAGGGGGAGGGCGAGCAGTACTTC	CASSPQGEGEQYF
.	TRBJ1-2	TRBV20-1	.	12	TGCAGTGCTAGTCGGGGGATATATGGCTACACCTTC	CSASRGIYGYTF
.	TRBJ1-1	TRBV12-3/TRBV12-4	.	13	TGTGCCAGCAGTTTAGAGCTGGGCACTGAAGCTTTCTTT	CASSLELGTEAFF
.	TRBJ2-1	TRBV2	.	15	TGTGCCAGCAGTGAAGGGGGGGGCGCCTACAATGAGCAGTTCTTC	CASSEGGGAYNEQFF
.	TRBJ2-5	TRBV5-6	.	13	TGTGCCAGCAGCTTCCGGGAACAAGAGACCCAGTACTTC	CASSFREQETQYF
TRBD1	TRBJ1-5	TRBV7-2	.	14	TGTGCCAGCAGCTTTCGGGACAGTCTTCAGCCCCAGCATTTT	CASSFRDSLQPQHF
.	TRBJ1-6	TRBV5-3	.	16	TGTGTCCCAGTGGACGCCCGCGTCAAACATAATTCACCCCTCCACTTT	CVPVDARVKHNSPLHF
.	TRBJ1-5	TRBV5-5	.	15	TGTGCCAGCAGCTTGGATGTGGGGAACAATCAGCCCCAGCATTTT	CASSLDVGNNQPQHF
.	TRBJ2-1	TRBV7-9	.	15	TGTGCCAGCAGCTTAGAAGGGGGGGCGCCTTATGAGCAGTTCTTC	CASSLEGGAPYEQFF
TRBD1	TRBJ1-2	TRBV27	.	15	TGTGCCAGCAGTTCTACGACAGGGAGGGTGTTTGGCTACACCTTC	CASSSTTGRVFGYTF
.	TRBJ1-6	TRBV5-1	.	16	TGCGCCAGCAGCTCTCAGCCTACAGAGATGGGTTCACCCCTCCACTTT	CASSSQPTEMGSPLHF
.	TRBJ1-2	TRBV5-6	.	15	TGTGCCAGCAGCTCTCCAGGGGCAGCTCTGCGTGGCTACACCTTC	CASSSPGAALRGYTF
TRBD2	TRBJ2-3	TRBV2	.	17	TGTGCCAGCTCCGGGACTAGCGCATTAAGGGGTGGGGATACGCAGTATTTT	CASSGTSALRGGDTQYF
.	TRBJ2-7	TRBV2	.	14	TGTGCCAGCAGTAAACAGAGGTTCTCCTACGAGCAGTACTTC	CASSKQRFSYEQYF
.	TRBJ1-1	TRBV7-9	.	16	TGTGCCAGCAGCTTAGAGGGCGGCAAATTCAACACTGAAGCTTTCTTT	CASSLEGGKFNTEAFF
.	TRBJ1-2	TRBV27	.	15	TGTGCCAGCAGGCCCACGGGGGGCGTTAGCTATGGCTACACCTTC	CASRPTGGVSYGYTF
.	TRBJ2-2	TRBV5-6	.	15	TGTGCCAGCAGCTTGCCCCCCCAGAACACCGGGGAGCTGTTTTTT	CASSLPPQNTGELFF
.	TRBJ2-2	TRBV4-1	.	16	TGCGCCAGCAGCCTCTGGGGCAGGGGGAACACCGGGGAGCTGTTTTTT	CASSLWGRGNTGELFF
.	TRBJ2-4	TRBV7-2	.	15	TGTGCCAGCAGCCCCAGGGGGCGGGGGGGGAACATTCAGTACTTC	CASSPRGRGGNIQYF
.	TRBJ1-2	TRBV5-1	.	13	TGCGCCAGCAGCCCGGCCGGGGGAGGGGGCTACACCTTC	CASSPAGGGGYTF
.	TRBJ1-5	TRBV19	.	15	TGTGCCAGTAGCCCCGGGGAACGCAGGAATCAGCCCCAGCATTTT	CASSPGERRNQPQHF
.	TRBJ2-6	TRBV2	.	13	TGTGCCATGAAAAGCTCTGGGGCCAACGTCCTGACTTTC	CAMKSSGANVLTF
.	TRBJ1-1	TRBV14	.	15	TGTGCCAGCAGCCAAGATTTCGGACTCTACACTGAAGCTTTCTTT	CASSQDFGLYTEAFF
.	TRBJ2-5	TRBV7-9	.	14	TGTGCCAGCAGCTTCGCGGGGATACAAGAGACCCAGTACTTC	CASSFAGIQETQYF
.	TRBJ1-2	TRBV2	.	14	TGTGCCAGCAGTGATGACAACGCCCGGCCTGGCTACACCTTC	CASSDDNARPGYTF
.	TRBJ1-1	TRBV7-9	.	18	TGTGCCAGCAGCTTAGGGTTTCCGTGGTCTTCCCGGAACACTGAAGCTTTCTTT	CASSLGFPWSSRNTEAFF
.	TRBJ1-1	TRBV2	.	15	TGTGCCAGCAGTGAAGCGCTTCAAGGGTACGCTGAAGCTTTCTTT	CASSEALQGYAEAFF
TRBD1	TRBJ1-5	TRBV6-2/TRBV6-3	.	17	TGTGCCAGCAGTTACGCGAACAGGGGGTCTTGGAATCAGCCCCAGCATTTT	CASSYANRGSWNQPQHF
.	TRBJ1-5	TRBV19	.	14	TGTGCCAGTAGTATGACAGGCTTAAATCAGCCCCAGCATTTT	CASSMTGLNQPQHF
TRBD1	TRBJ2-1	TRBV11-1	.	14	TGTGCCAGCAGCAAAGGAACAGGGGGCAGGGAGCAGTTCTTC	CASSKGTGGREQFF
TRBD2	TRBJ2-1	TRBV11-2	once	19	TGTGCCAGCAGCTTAGATTATAGCGGGGGCTCGAGCTCCTACAATGAGCAGTTCTTC	CASSLDYSGGSSSYNEQFF
TRBD1	TRBJ1-4	TRBV7-2	.	15	TGTGCCAGCAGCATCAGGACAGGGGAAAACGTAAAACTGTTTTTT	CASSIRTGENVKLFF
.	TRBJ1-5	TRBV19	.	14	TGTGCCAGTAGTGACAGGTTCATCAATCAGCCCCAGCATTTT	CASSDRFINQPQHF
TRBD1	TRBJ1-1	TRBV28	few	15	TGTGCCAGCAGTTATCCGGGACAGGTGAACACTGAAGCTTTCTTT	CASSYPGQVNTEAFF
TRBD1	TRBJ1-6	TRBV6-1	few	18	TGTGCCAGCAGTGAAGGAACCGGGACAGGGGTATATAATTCACCCCTCCACTTT	CASSEGTGTGVYNSPLHF
.	TRBJ2-2	TRBV7-8	.	14	TGTGCCAGCAGCCGGTTAGTGAACACCGGGGAGCTGTTTTTT	CASSRLVNTGELFF
.	TRBJ1-6	TRBV30	.	13	TGTGCCTGGACAGGGCAGTATAATTCACCCCTCCACTTT	CAWTGQYNSPLHF
.	TRBJ1-1	TRBV12-3/TRBV12-4	.	13	TGTGCCAGCAGTTTGGACCTGAACACTGAAGCTTTCTTT	CASSLDLNTEAFF
.	TRBJ1-1	TRBV9	.	14	TGTGCCAGCAGCGCCCAACAAATGAACACTGAAGCTTTCTTT	CASSAQQMNTEAFF
TRBD1	TRBJ2-5	TRBV5-6	.	14	TGTGCCAGCAGCTATGGGACAGGGCAAGAGACCCAGTACTTC	CASSYGTGQETQYF
.	TRBJ1-3	TRBV30	.	14	TGTGCCTGGAGTAGAGGCCAGGGTGGAAACACCATATATTTT	CAWSRGQGGNTIYF
.	TRBJ1-3	TRBV28	.	13	TGTGCCAGCAGTTTACCCACCCTCGGCACCATATATTTT	CASSLPTLGTIYF